A single sample gave rise to the 32 T cell receptor beta chains below, sequenced in a study of blood T cell repertoires in COVID-19. TCRdb keeps only in-frame clones here, not all; method: immunoSEQ multiplex PCR. The table includes 310,000 or so clones, 87% detected once. The sequenced sample was peripheral blood. The receptor source for this set is a woman in her fifties or sixties who had recovered from COVID-19.

The chain joins TRBV6-4 to TRBJ1-6; 9 nucleotides agree with TRBD1. The ends lost 8 bases at V and 5 bases at J; junction bases unmatched: 4. Germline V gene sequence: CDR1 MRHNA, CDR2 SNTAGT. The CDR3 contains 14 residues. Here the CDR3 reads CASRGQGHNSPLHF. The CDR3 DNA follows: TGTGCCAGCCGCGGACAGGGGCATAATTCACCCCTCCACTTT.

The chain links TRBV6-2 or TRBV6-3 to TRBJ1-1, with D perhaps matching TRBD1 (5 bases). CDR1 is MNHEY, CDR2 SVGEGT, per germline. V was clipped by 3 bases and J by 5 bases, with 16 bases between them. This CDR3 is built from 15 residues. The CDR3 loop reads CASSYLSRGITEAFF. The CDR3 DNA is TGTGCCAGCAGTTATTTAAGTCGGGGGATAACTGAAGCTTTCTTT.

The table lists this clone with a few counts. This chain links TRBV5-1 with TRBJ1-2; maybe TRBD1 (5 bases). V was clipped by 4 bases and J by 4 bases, with 20 bases between them. This CDR3 is 16 amino acids long. Germline CDR1 SGHRS, CDR2 YFSETQ. CDR3 residues: CASSPSRARTLYGYTF. In DNA form, the CDR3 reads TGCGCCAGCAGCCCCTCCAGGGCCAGGACGCTCTATGGCTACACCTTC.

The chain is built from TRBV9 and TRBJ2-2; D is undetermined. Germline lookup yields CDR1 SGDLS and CDR2 YYNGEE. V dropped 0 bases and J dropped 6 bases, with 3 bases sitting between them. CDR3 length equals 12 residues. This CDR3 reads CASSVASGELFF. For the CDR3, the DNA is TGTGCCAGCAGCGTAGCCTCCGGGGAGCTGTTTTTT.

The chain joins TRBV5-1 to TRBJ1-2, with 8 bases that match TRBD1. The germline V gene encodes CDR1 SGHRS and CDR2 YFSETQ. The J segment lost 4 bases and the V segment lost 4 bases, leaving 21 bases of the junction unmatched. The CDR3 length is 19 residues. This CDR3 is CASSGSLTGTGDLVYGYTF. The CDR3 DNA sequence: TGCGCCAGCAGCGGATCCTTGACCGGGACAGGTGACCTGGTCTATGGCTACACCTTC.

The chain links TRBV4-1 to TRBJ2-1, with D unclear. CDR1 is MGHRA and CDR2 is YSYEKL in the germline V gene. Trimming removed 1 base from V and 2 bases from J, with 15 bases in between. The CDR3 runs to 17 residues. CDR3 nucleotide sequence: TGCGCCAGCAGCCAAGCACGAAGCGCTTGGACCTACAATGAGCAGTTCTTC. Translated: CASSQARSAWTYNEQFF.

The chain links TRBV2 to TRBJ2-5; 7 nucleotides line up with TRBD1. The CDR3 is made up of 15 amino acids. The trim removed 6 bases at V and 9 bases at J, leaving 16 bases unmatched. Germline V lookup: CDR1 SNHLY, CDR2 FYNNEI. The CDR3 DNA is TGTGCCAGCAGACAACAACCGGGACAGCTCATAGCCCAGTACTTC. It translates to CASRQQPGQLIAQYF.

The gene calls are TRBV20-1 and TRBJ2-1, with 8 bases lining up with TRBD1. J was trimmed by 10 bases and V by 5 bases; bases with no gene match: 4. Germline lookup yields CDR1 DFQATT and CDR2 SNEGSKA (reference sequence). The CDR3 is made up of 11 amino acids. The CDR3 is CSASGGEEQFF. In DNA form, the CDR3 reads TGCAGTGCTTCAGGGGGCGAGGAGCAGTTCTTC.

The V and J genes are TRBV5-1 and TRBJ1-2, with D perhaps TRBD1 (6 bases). V lost 4 bases and J 2 bases, leaving 12 bases between the germline ends. This CDR3 has 14 residues. Germline V CDR1 and CDR2: SGHRS, YFSETQ. The CDR3 protein is CASSPTTGNYGYTF. In nucleotides, the CDR3 is TGCGCCAGCAGCCCAACCACAGGGAACTATGGCTACACCTTC.

V and J are TRBV19 and TRBJ2-3; the match to TRBD2 covers 7 bases. The CDR3 consists of 16 residues. The junction had 15 bases not matched to a gene; V was cut back by 10 bases and J by 2 bases. Germline values: CDR1 LNHDA, CDR2 SQIVND (reference sequence). CDR3 sequence reads: CATTNRWTRVTDTQYF. The CDR3 DNA is TGTGCCACCACAAACCGTTGGACTAGAGTCACAGATACGCAGTATTTT.

A few counts support this clone. This sequence joins TRBV19 and TRBJ2-1; possible D gene TRBD1, 6 bases. This CDR3 is 15 amino acids long. V shed 6 bases and J shed 6 bases, with 18 bases lying between them. Germline-derived CDR1 and CDR2 are LNHDA and SQIVND (reference sequence). The CDR3 DNA sequence: TGTGCCAGTAGCCACCGGGACATGGTACCCAATGAGCAGTTCTTC. It yields the protein CASSHRDMVPNEQFF.

J is TRBJ1-5 and V is TRBV7-2; unclear D gene. This CDR3 spans 15 amino acids. Germline V gene sequence: CDR1 SGHTA, CDR2 FQGNSA. Deletions cut 1 base from V and 0 bases from J, with 7 bases between. The CDR3, as DNA: TGTGCCAGCAGCTTAGGTTTTTATAGCAATCAGCCCCAGCATTTT. Translated: CASSLGFYSNQPQHF. Full variable domain (missing parts from reference TRBV7-2 and TRBJ1-5): GAGVSQSPSNKVTEKGKDVELRCDPISGHTALYWYRQSLGQGLEFLIYFQGNSAPDKSGLPSDRFSAERTGGSVSTLTIQRTQQEDSAVYLCASSLGFYSNQPQHFGDGTRLSIL.

The chain uses TRBV5-1 and TRBJ2-7; 9 positions agree with TRBD1. The V segment lost 4 bases and the J segment 1 base; nucleotides outside the gene matches: 6. This CDR3 is built from 15 residues. Germline V gene lookup returns CDR1 SGHRS and CDR2 YFSETQ. CDR3 region: CASSLTGGRSYEQYF. The CDR3 DNA sequence: TGCGCCAGCAGCCTTACAGGGGGCAGGTCCTACGAGCAGTACTTC.

The rearrangement joins TRBV6-5 to TRBJ1-2, with D tentatively TRBD1 (5 bases). This CDR3 has 12 residues. The V end lost 11 bases, the J end lost 6 bases, and 16 bases lay between the germline ends. The germline gives CDR1 MNHEY, CDR2 SVGAGI. CDR3: CAVRGRVDGYTF. The CDR3 DNA is TGTGCCGTTAGGGGCAGGGTGGATGGCTACACCTTC.

The V and J genes are TRBV30 and TRBJ1-2; D call uncertain. This CDR3 is 10 amino acids long. The germline V gene has CDR1 GTSNPN and CDR2 SVGIG (reference sequence). With 3 bases removed from V and 8 bases from J, the gap between germline ends came to 7 bases. The CDR3 region has the DNA TGTGCCTGGAGCCCCGTGGGCTACACCTTC. Residues: CAWSPVGYTF.

The chain carries TRBV7-9 and TRBJ2-7; 11 nucleotides agree with TRBD1. Germline CDR1 reads SEHNR; CDR2 reads FQNEAQ (reference sequence). The V and J ends lost 5 bases and 5 bases, in that order; junction bases with no gene match: 8. The CDR3 spans 15 residues. The CDR3 DNA sequence: TGTGCCAGCAGCCCCCGGGACAGGGGGACCCACGAGCAGTACTTC. It translates to CASSPRDRGTHEQYF.

This clone was recorded once. This sequence joins TRBV7-9 and TRBJ2-2; TRBD2 might be the D (6 bases). V lost 7 bases and J 4 bases, leaving 16 bases between the germline ends. This CDR3 has 15 amino acids. The germline V gene encodes CDR1 SEHNR and CDR2 FQNEAQ (reference sequence). CDR3 DNA: TGTGCCAGCACCCAGAGGGAAGCGGGCACCGGGGAGCTGTTTTTT. Translated: CASTQREAGTGELFF.

J is TRBJ1-1 and V is TRBV6-1; D is undetermined. Germline CDR1 and CDR2: MNHNS and SASEGT. V was cut by 3 bases and J by 10 bases, with 9 bases left in between. CDR3 length: 11 residues. As DNA, the CDR3 is TGTGCCAGCAGTGATCTAAAGAGAGCTTTCTTT. It encodes CASSDLKRAFF.

The chain uses TRBV28 and TRBJ2-2, with 7 bases identical to TRBD1. Germline V gene lookup returns CDR1 MDHEN and CDR2 SYDVKM. Losses at the gene ends were 6 bases for V and 7 bases for J; bases not matched to a gene: 11. The CDR3 covers 15 residues. In DNA form, the CDR3 reads TGTGCCAGCAGGGGGATGGGACAGCAAAACGGGGAGCTGTTTTTT. It specifies CASRGMGQQNGELFF.

This chain links TRBV5-1 with TRBJ1-2, with 7 bases fitting TRBD1. This CDR3 has 14 amino acids. Germline V gene lookup returns CDR1 SGHRS and CDR2 YFSETQ. The V segment lost 2 bases and the J segment 0 bases; nucleotides outside the gene matches: 1. The CDR3 is CASSLGTANYGYTF. In DNA form, the CDR3 reads TGCGCCAGCAGCTTAGGGACAGCTAACTATGGCTACACCTTC.

The V call is TRBV27, the J call TRBJ2-1; TRBD2 matches at 11 bases. J was trimmed by 7 bases and V by 5 bases; bases with no gene match: 7. This CDR3 is built from 15 residues. Germline CDR1 MNHEY, CDR2 SMNVEV (reference sequence). Here the CDR3 reads CASSPLAGGWNEQFF. The CDR3, as DNA: TGTGCCAGCAGTCCTCTAGCGGGGGGATGGAATGAGCAGTTCTTC.

Details on this clone: Different DNA sequences within this sample yield the same CDR3. This sequence joins TRBV9 and TRBJ1-2, with D perhaps TRBD1 (6 bases). V gave up 3 bases and J gave up 4 bases, with 7 bases separating them. The CDR3 extends over 12 amino acids. CDR1 and CDR2 from the germline V gene are SGDLS and YYNGEE. The CDR3 loop reads CASSGQAYGYTF. The CDR3 nucleotides are TGTGCCAGCAGCGGACAGGCCTATGGCTACACCTTC.

J is TRBJ1-1 and V is TRBV6-5; D unresolved. The V gene's germline CDR1 is MNHEY and CDR2 SVGAGI. The CDR3 has 13 residues. V was pared by 6 bases and J by 0 bases, with 8 bases between. For the CDR3, the DNA is TGTGCCAGCAGCCCACTACTGAACACTGAAGCTTTCTTT. Its protein is CASSPLLNTEAFF.

In nucleotides, the CDR3 is TGTGCCAGTATAACTAGCGCCTTTTCCTACAATGAGCAGTTCTTC. Translated, it gives CASITSAFSYNEQFF. This chain joins TRBV28 and TRBJ2-1; 7 nucleotides line up with TRBD2. With 9 bases clipped from V and 1 base from J, the junction kept 9 bases outside the gene matches. CDR3 length: 15 residues. Germline CDR1 reads MDHEN; CDR2 reads SYDVKM.

The V call is TRBV2, the J call TRBJ1-5, with TRBD1 matching over 12 bases. The J segment lost 4 bases and the V segment lost 6 bases, leaving 4 bases of the junction unmatched. The length of the CDR3 is 15 residues. Germline loops: CDR1 SNHLY, CDR2 FYNNEI. CDR3 region: CASSRGQGANQPQHF. CDR3 bases: TGTGCCAGCAGCAGGGGACAGGGGGCGAATCAGCCCCAGCATTTT.

The chain has TRBV9 and TRBJ2-3, with 15 bases fitting TRBD2. This CDR3 contains 16 residues. With 6 bases clipped from V and 5 bases from J, the junction kept 7 bases outside the gene matches. Germline V CDR1 and CDR2: SGDLS, YYNGEE. The CDR3: CASIRGTSGGLDTQYF. The CDR3 bases are TGTGCCAGCATTAGAGGGACTAGCGGGGGGTTAGATACGCAGTATTTT.

The chain uses TRBV30 and TRBJ1-2, with D possibly TRBD1 on 5 matching bases. The CDR3 is 12 residues long. Trimming removed 5 bases at V and 0 bases at J, with 7 bases between. The V gene's germline CDR1 is GTSNPN and CDR2 SVGIG (reference sequence). The CDR3 is CAWDSSNYGYTF. CDR3 DNA sequence: TGTGCCTGGGACAGCTCTAACTATGGCTACACCTTC.

The chain joins TRBV10-3 to TRBJ1-2; tentatively, D is TRBD1 (5 bases). Trimming cost V 0 bases and J 6 bases, with 14 bases left between them. This CDR3 region has 15 residues. Germline assignment: CDR1 ENHRY and CDR2 SYGVKD. DNA for the CDR3: TGTGCCATCAGTGAGTCGACCAGGGCAGTTGATGGCTACACCTTC. Amino acid sequence: CAISESTRAVDGYTF.

The CDR3 protein is CASSYSLVNEAFF. In DNA, the CDR3 is TGTGCCAGCAGTTATAGTTTGGTGAACGAAGCTTTCTTT. The V gene is TRBV6-6, the J gene TRBJ1-1; D not resolved. Trimming took off 3 bases at V and 8 bases at J, with 13 bases between the two ends. The length of the CDR3 is 13 residues. Germline V CDR1 and CDR2: MNHNY, SVGAGI (reference sequence).

This chain uses TRBV21-1 with TRBJ1-4; TRBD1 is taken as the D call from the table, unchecked against the DNA. TRBV21-1 is deemed a pseudogene. The CDR3 has 16 amino acids. This CDR3 is CASSKDSRPTNEKLFF. CDR3 bases: TGTGCCAGCAGCAAAGACAGTCGTCCCACTAATGAAAAACTGTTTTTT.

This rearrangement joins TRBV6-1 to TRBJ1-4; the match to TRBD1 covers 8 bases. Germline V CDR1 and CDR2: MNHNS, SASEGT. The trim removed 3 bases at V and 8 bases at J, leaving 8 bases unmatched. The CDR3 extends over 15 amino acids. The CDR3 loop is CASSELRGLGEKLFF. CDR3 nucleotide sequence: TGTGCCAGCAGTGAGCTCAGGGGGCTTGGAGAAAAACTGTTTTTT.

The V gene is TRBV27, the J gene TRBJ1-3; a possible D gene is TRBD1 (5 bases). V lost 0 bases and J lost 0, with 9 bases in between. Germline V lookup: CDR1 MNHEY, CDR2 SMNVEV (reference sequence). The CDR3 has 16 amino acids. Written as DNA, the CDR3 is TGTGCCAGCAGTTTATCCTTCGGGGGCTCTGGAAACACCATATATTTT. Its protein is CASSLSFGGSGNTIYF.